The 16 T cell receptor beta chains reported below all come from one sample, sequenced in a study of shared clonotypes between healthy human individuals. Generated by immunoSEQ multiplex PCR, the TCRdb table keeps only in-frame clones and is missing some. The sample lists 2.3 million or so clones; just over 90% were seen once. The sample taken for sequencing was naive CD4+ T cells from PBMCs. Subset reported: CD45RA+ positively selected. These receptors were obtained from a man in his late teens or twenties in good health. Some clones in this sample may be carry-over from other donors' samples.

V usage is TRBV7-3 and J usage is TRBJ2-5; 9 bases are shared with TRBD2. This CDR3 contains 16 residues. V dropped 1 base and J dropped 2; count of bases not matched to a gene: 5. Germline V gene lookup returns CDR1 SGHTA and CDR2 FQGTGA. The CDR3 DNA sequence: TGTGCCAGCAGCTTAATGGCTAGCGGGGTACAAGAGACCCAGTACTTC. It yields the protein CASSLMASGVQETQYF. The whole variable domain, filled in from reference TRBV7-3 and TRBJ2-5, reads GAGVSQTPSNKVTEKGKYVELRCDPISGHTALYWYRQSLGQGPEFLIYFQGTGAADDSGLPNDRFFAVRPEGSVSTLKIQRTERGDSAVYLCASSLMASGVQETQYFGPGTRLLVL.

This clone occurred once. V and J are TRBV2 and TRBJ1-1; D is uncertain. Trimming took 8 bases from V and 6 from J, leaving 25 bases between them. CDR1 and CDR2 from the germline V gene are SNHLY and FYNNEI. CDR3 length: 16 amino acids. This chain's CDR3 is CASLNFYDRMGPEAFF. The CDR3 DNA sequence: TGTGCCAGCCTGAACTTTTACGACCGGATGGGTCCTGAAGCTTTCTTT. The full variable domain, completed using reference TRBV2 and TRBJ1-1, is EPEVTQTPSHQVTQMGQEVILRCVPISNHLYFYWYRQILGQKVEFLVSFYNNEISEKSEIFDDQFSVERPDGSNFTLKIRSTKLEDSAMYFCASLNFYDRMGPEAFFGQGTRLTVV.

The genes are TRBV7-6 and TRBJ2-5, with D maybe TRBD2 (5 bases). The CDR3 totals 12 residues. CDR1 and CDR2 from the germline V gene are SGHVS and FNYEAQ. Trimming pared 5 bases from V and 5 bases from J, leaving 9 bases between. CDR3 nucleotide sequence: TGTGCCAGCAGCCCGTGGGAGGAGACCCAGTACTTC. Its protein is CASSPWEETQYF.

This sequence joins TRBV28 and TRBJ1-3; 10 positions match TRBD1. This CDR3 spans 17 amino acids. Germline V gives CDR1 MDHEN, CDR2 SYDVKM. CDR3 sequence reads: CATKGTGVAPSWDTIYF. In nucleotides, the CDR3 is TGTGCTACGAAAGGGACAGGGGTTGCGCCCTCGTGGGACACCATATATTTT.

The gene calls are TRBV6-5 and TRBJ2-3, with a possible D match to TRBD2 (5 bases). V was trimmed by 0 bases and J by 10 bases, leaving 14 bases between them. Germline CDR1 and CDR2: MNHEY and SVGAGI. The CDR3 has 14 amino acids. This CDR3 is CASSYSGGRGPQYF. The CDR3 nucleotides read TGTGCCAGCAGTTACTCCGGCGGGCGTGGTCCGCAGTATTTT.

The gene calls are TRBV5-4 and TRBJ2-5, with D perhaps TRBD1 (5 bases). Trimming removed 3 bases at V and 4 bases at J, with 16 bases between. Germline assignment: CDR1 SGHNT and CDR2 YYREEE (reference sequence). The CDR3 consists of 15 residues. CDR3 DNA: TGTGCCAGCAGCTCCTTGAAGGGGCCGGGAGAGACCCAGTACTTC. As protein: CASSSLKGPGETQYF. Based on the CDR3 plus reference TRBV5-4 and TRBJ2-5, the full variable domain is ETGVTQSPTHLIKTRGQQVTLRCSSQSGHNTVSWYQQALGQGPQFIFQYYREEENGRGNFPPRFSGLQFPNYSSELNVNALELDDSALYLCASSSLKGPGETQYFGPGTRLLVL.

The chain employs TRBV9 and TRBJ1-4; 9 bases line up with TRBD1. Germline V CDR1 and CDR2: SGDLS, YYNGEE. The CDR3 sequence is 21 residues long. V lost 4 bases, J lost 0 bases, and 19 bases stayed unmatched. The CDR3 region has the DNA TGTGCCAGCAGCCCAGAAGGCCGACAGGGGGGGAGCTTTGCAACTAATGAAAAACTGTTTTTT. Translated: CASSPEGRQGGSFATNEKLFF.

This clone was seen only once. The chain employs TRBV29-1 and TRBJ2-5; 7 bases match TRBD1. The junction had 5 bases not matched to a gene; V was cut back by 8 bases and J by 2 bases. This CDR3 is built from 12 residues. Germline V gene sequence: CDR1 SQVTM, CDR2 ANQGSEA. The CDR3 bases are TGCAGCTTCTACAGGGGTCAAGAGACCCAGTACTTC. This sequence encodes CSFYRGQETQYF.

This chain connects TRBV5-5 to TRBJ2-7, with a tentative D call TRBD2 (5 bases). Germline lookup yields CDR1 SGHKS and CDR2 YYEKEE (reference sequence). The CDR3 totals 13 residues. The V and J ends lost 0 bases and 3 bases respectively, with 7 bases between them. The CDR3 nucleotides read TGTGCCAGCAGCTTGGCCGGGAACTACGAGCAGTACTTC. Its translation: CASSLAGNYEQYF.

This sequence joins TRBV10-1 and TRBJ2-1; 12 positions match TRBD2. CDR3 size: 17 residues. The ends lost 0 bases at V and 4 bases at J; junction bases unmatched: 4. The V gene's germline CDR1 is WNHNN and CDR2 SYGVQD (reference sequence). The CDR3 nucleotides are TGCGCCAGCAGTGAGTCCCTAGCGGGAGGGCCATACAATGAGCAGTTCTTC. Translated, it gives CASSESLAGGPYNEQFF.

The rearrangement uses TRBV5-8 and TRBJ2-3; 8 bases map to TRBD1. This CDR3 is built from 14 residues. Germline CDR1 and CDR2: SGHTS and YDEGEE. With V trimmed by 5 bases and J by 2 bases, 4 bases remained unmatched. The CDR3 DNA is TGTGCCAGCAGAGACAGGGGACACACAGATACGCAGTATTTT. Its protein is CASRDRGHTDTQYF.

This rearrangement joins TRBV9 to TRBJ2-2; D possibly uses TRBD1 or TRBD2 (5 bases each). V lost 7 bases and J 1 base, leaving 11 bases between the germline ends. From germline, CDR1 is SGDLS and CDR2 YYNGEE. The CDR3 sequence is 14 residues long. This CDR3 reads CASETGLNTGELFF. The CDR3, as DNA: TGTGCCAGCGAAACGGGGCTGAACACCGGGGAGCTGTTTTTT.

The gene calls are TRBV19 and TRBJ2-6; D unclear. The length of the CDR3 is 16 residues. Germline V gives CDR1 LNHDA, CDR2 SQIVND (reference sequence). V was clipped by 1 base and J by 0 bases, with 7 bases between them. The CDR3 protein is CASSIARASGANVLTF. As DNA, the CDR3 is TGTGCCAGTAGTATAGCTCGGGCCTCTGGGGCCAACGTCCTGACTTTC.

As regards this clone: The sample contains more than one DNA sequence encoding this CDR3. The V call is TRBV18, the J call TRBJ2-7; 7 positions agree with TRBD1. CDR3 length: 14 amino acids. CDR1 is KGHSH, CDR2 LQKENI, per germline. The trim removed 1 base at V and 0 bases at J, leaving 0 bases unmatched. The DNA of the CDR3 is TGTGCCAGCTCACCACGGACAGGCTCCTACGAGCAGTACTTC. Its protein is CASSPRTGSYEQYF.

This clone was recorded only once. The chain employs TRBV2 and TRBJ1-1; D is unresolved. Trimming stripped 4 bases from V and 2 bases from J, with 11 bases between. Germline assignment: CDR1 SNHLY and CDR2 FYNNEI. The CDR3 has 14 amino acids. CDR3 residues: CASSGARQNTEAFF. DNA of the CDR3: TGTGCCAGCAGTGGCGCCCGGCAAAACACTGAAGCTTTCTTT.

About this clone itself: In the same sample, other DNA sequences code for this CDR3. The chain links TRBV28 to TRBJ1-4; 8 nucleotides match TRBD1. The CDR3 totals 14 residues. V lost 4 bases and J lost 7; bases outside the gene matches: 5. The germline gives CDR1 MDHEN, CDR2 SYDVKM. CDR3: CASSSGQGGEKLFF. CDR3 coding DNA: TGTGCCAGCAGTTCCGGACAGGGTGGTGAAAAACTGTTTTTT.